This T cell receptor (beta chain) was captured by sequencing in a study of OX40 agonist ivuxolimab in advanced cancers. Some clones are missing from TCRdb's copy, which holds only in-frame ones; the method was immunoSEQ multiplex PCR. This sample yields approximately 84,000 clones, of which 65% to 90% are seen a single time; roughly 2% belongs to the top ten. Germline CDR1 is SGDLS and CDR2 is YYNGEE. The CDR3 extends over 14 amino acids. Deletions cut 3 bases from V and 7 bases from J, with 16 bases between. The sample in question was CD4+ or CD8+ T cells sorted from blood, obtained in a trial of the OX40 agonist ivuxolimab. The receptor comes from an adult with an advanced solid tumor such as melanoma, head and neck, liver or kidney cancer. The chain employs TRBV9 and TRBJ2-5; maybe TRBD2 (5 bases). CDR3 protein: CASSADPYAGTQYF. As DNA, the CDR3 is TGTGCCAGCAGCGCCGATCCCTATGCGGGGACCCAGTACTTC.